This T cell receptor beta chain was captured in a study of Ad26.COV2.S vaccination and SARS-CoV-2 variants. The CDR3 has 13 residues. V was pared by 2 bases and J by 5 bases, with 2 bases of the junction left unmatched. Germline assignment: CDR1 SGHNT and CDR2 YYREEE (reference sequence). Method: immunoSEQ multiplex PCR; TCRdb's copy keeps in-frame clones and lacks some. The sample yields more than 150,000 clones, around 88% seen once. As regards this clone: The sample contains more than one DNA sequence encoding this CDR3.

This chain uses TRBV5-4 with TRBJ2-7; 9 positions agree with TRBD1. This receptor was identified in a human donor who had recovered from COVID-19. Sequencing was performed on peripheral blood, taken after recovery from COVID-19. The CDR3 reads CASSLTGGNEQYF. The CDR3 DNA follows: TGTGCCAGCAGCTTAACAGGGGGCAACGAGCAGTACTTC.